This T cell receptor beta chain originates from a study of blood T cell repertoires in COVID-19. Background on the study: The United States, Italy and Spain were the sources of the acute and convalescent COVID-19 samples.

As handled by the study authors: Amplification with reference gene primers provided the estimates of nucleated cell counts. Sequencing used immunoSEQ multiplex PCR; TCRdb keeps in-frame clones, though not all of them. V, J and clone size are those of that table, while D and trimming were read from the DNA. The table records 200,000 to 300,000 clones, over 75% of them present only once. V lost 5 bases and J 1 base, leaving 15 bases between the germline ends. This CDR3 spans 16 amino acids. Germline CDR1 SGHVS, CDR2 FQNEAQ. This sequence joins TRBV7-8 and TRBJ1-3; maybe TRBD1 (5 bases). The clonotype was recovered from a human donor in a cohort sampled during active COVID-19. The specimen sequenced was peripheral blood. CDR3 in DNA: TGTGCCAGCAGCCCGGGGGTTCGTTCTTCTGGAAACACCATATATTTT. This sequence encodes CASSPGVRSSGNTIYF.